A selection of T cell receptor beta chains follows, all from one sample in a study of shared clonotypes between healthy human individuals. Produced via immunoSEQ multiplex PCR; TCRdb's table is partial and in-frame only. Among around 700,000 clones listed, under 80% were seen once. The sequenced sample was memory CD4+ T cells sorted from blood. The receptors shown here come from a woman in her 30s in good health. Each CDR3 is given with its conserved first and last residue. A D gene is named only where the DNA matches it firmly. Clone size, where shown, is once, few, many, or a class for clones that have expanded.

clone size,V gene,CDR3 length,J gene,D gene,CDR3 protein,CDR3 DNA
NA,TRBV19,11,TRBJ2-1,TRBD1,CASGRDRGQFF,TGTGCCAGTGGGAGGGACAGGGGTCAGTTCTTC
NA,TRBV28,13,TRBJ2-5,NA,CASSSPGQETQYF,TGTGCCAGCAGTTCCCCGGGACAAGAGACCCAGTACTTC
NA,TRBV7-9,16,TRBJ2-3,TRBD1,CASSKTGQGATDTQYF,TGTGCCAGCAGCAAAACGGGACAGGGGGCAACAGATACGCAGTATTTT
NA,TRBV2,16,TRBJ1-1,NA,CASTHPKLGRSTEAFF,TGTGCCAGCACCCACCCAAAGTTAGGGCGGAGCACTGAAGCTTTCTTT
once,TRBV18,15,TRBJ2-2,NA,CASSADRMNTGELFF,TGTGCCAGCTCGGCAGACAGAATGAACACCGGGGAGCTGTTTTTT
NA,TRBV27,14,TRBJ1-4,NA,CASSSGLRGAKLFF,TGTGCCAGTAGCTCGGGTTTAAGAGGGGCAAAACTGTTTTTT
few,TRBV15,13,TRBJ1-1,NA,CATSRGRDAEAFF,TGTGCCACCAGCAGAGGACGGGACGCTGAAGCTTTCTTT
few,TRBV6-1,14,TRBJ1-2,NA,CASSLASRGGGYTF,TGTGCCAGCAGCCTCGCGTCCCGTGGGGGAGGCTACACCTTC
NA,TRBV5-1,15,TRBJ1-2,TRBD1,CASSLGTGINYGYTF,TGCGCCAGCAGCTTGGGGACAGGGATCAACTATGGCTACACCTTC
NA,TRBV19,12,TRBJ1-5,NA,CASSHVNQPQHF,TGTGCCAGTAGTCACGTGAATCAGCCCCAGCATTTT
NA,TRBV28,12,TRBJ2-7,NA,CASRRNSYEQYF,TGTGCCAGCAGGAGAAACAGCTACGAGCAGTACTTC
few,TRBV19,14,TRBJ1-3,NA,CASSNPSSGNTIYF,TGTGCCAGTAGTAACCCCAGTTCTGGAAACACCATATATTTT
NA,TRBV11-2,13,TRBJ1-6,NA,CASSLGGVSPLHF,TGTGCCAGCAGCTTAGGAGGGGTTTCACCCCTCCACTTT
few,TRBV6-5,13,TRBJ2-1,NA,CASSYLSYNEQFF,TGTGCCAGCAGTTATTTATCCTACAATGAGCAGTTCTTC
NA,TRBV10-3,16,TRBJ1-1,NA,CAISEPHWKGRTEAFF,TGTGCCATCAGTGAGCCCCATTGGAAAGGGAGGACTGAAGCTTTCTTT
NA,TRBV29-1,12,TRBJ1-4,NA,CSVAFTGEKLFF,TGCAGCGTTGCATTTACGGGGGAAAAACTGTTTTTT
NA,TRBV18,16,TRBJ2-2,TRBD2,CASTLAGVSNTGELFF,TGTGCCAGCACGCTAGCGGGAGTTTCGAACACCGGGGAGCTGTTTTTT
NA,TRBV7-3,14,TRBJ2-7,TRBD1,CASSRTGEGYEQYF,TGTGCCAGCAGCCGGACAGGGGAGGGCTACGAGCAGTACTTC
NA,TRBV10-3,18,TRBJ2-6,NA,CAISWLSCIQSLANVLTF,TGTGCCATCAGTTGGTTGTCCTGTATACAAAGTCTGGCCAACGTCCTGACTTTC
NA,TRBV10-2,14,TRBJ2-4,TRBD1,CASSDEQGENIQYF,TGCGCCAGCAGTGATGAACAGGGGGAAAACATTCAGTACTTC
once,TRBV28,13,TRBJ2-7,NA,CASSSPGVAEQYF,TGTGCCAGCAGTTCTCCGGGGGTGGCCGAGCAGTACTTC
NA,TRBV6-5,11,TRBJ1-1,NA,CASSLEGVAFF,TGTGCCAGCAGTTTAGAAGGGGTGGCTTTCTTT
NA,TRBV6-5,14,TRBJ2-7,TRBD2,CASTPEREAYEQYF,TGTGCCAGCACCCCCGAGCGGGAGGCCTACGAGCAGTACTTC
once,TRBV15,14,TRBJ1-1,NA,CATSVQGGDTEAFF,TGTGCCACCAGCGTACAGGGAGGAGACACTGAAGCTTTCTTT
NA,TRBV11-2,16,TRBJ2-7,TRBD2,CASSNWPSGNSYEQYF,TGTGCCAGCAGTAACTGGCCTAGCGGGAACTCCTACGAGCAGTACTTC
NA,TRBV2,13,TRBJ2-3,TRBD2,CANSDPGRGTQYF,TGTGCCAATTCGGACCCGGGGAGGGGTACGCAGTATTTT
NA,TRBV6-1,14,TRBJ2-7,NA,CACTPGLISYEQYF,TGTGCCTGCACACCGGGACTCATTTCCTACGAGCAGTACTTC
NA,TRBV10-3,16,TRBJ2-1,TRBD2,CAISELGLAGGNEQFF,TGTGCCATCAGTGAGCTGGGGCTAGCGGGAGGCAATGAGCAGTTCTTC
NA,TRBV18,14,TRBJ2-5,TRBD2,CASSRGLAGETQYF,TGTGCCAGCTCACGGGGACTAGCGGGAGAGACCCAGTACTTC
NA,TRBV20-1,10,TRBJ1-2,NA,CSASTGGYTF,TGCAGTGCTAGTACGGGTGGCTACACCTTC
few,TRBV5-4,19,TRBJ1-2,TRBD1,CASSPLFPGQGRTPYGYTF,TGTGCCAGCAGCCCCCTCTTCCCGGGACAGGGGAGAACTCCCTATGGCTACACCTTC
NA,TRBV4-1,16,TRBJ2-1,TRBD2,CASSQEKAREGVEQFF,TGCGCCAGCAGCCAAGAAAAGGCGCGGGAGGGTGTCGAGCAGTTCTTC
NA,TRBV11-2,13,TRBJ1-1,NA,CASSTTKNTEAFF,TGTGCCAGCAGCACTACAAAGAACACTGAAGCTTTCTTT
NA,TRBV6-5,13,TRBJ1-3,NA,CASSPNQGNTIYF,TGTGCCAGCAGCCCCAACCAGGGGAACACCATATATTTT
NA,TRBV15,17,TRBJ2-1,TRBD2,CATSRSTSGSNHNEQFF,TGTGCCACCAGCAGATCCACTAGCGGGAGCAACCACAATGAGCAGTTCTTC
NA,TRBV9,18,TRBJ2-1,TRBD2,CASSVRLAGGPAYNEQFF,TGTGCCAGCAGCGTACGACTAGCGGGAGGGCCGGCCTACAATGAGCAGTTCTTC